This is a list of T cell receptor beta chains from one sample in a study of OX40 agonist ivuxolimab in advanced cancers. The assay was immunoSEQ multiplex PCR, and TCRdb's table has in-frame clones only and misses some. The sample has roughly 25,000 clones; under 80% are singletons. The sequencing used CD4+ or CD8+ T cells sorted from blood, collected in a trial of the OX40 agonist ivuxolimab. The receptors originated from an adult with an advanced solid tumor such as melanoma, head and neck, liver or kidney cancer. Each CDR3 is given with its conserved first and last residue. D genes are given only for firm matches. The size of a clone is reported for some rows only, either as once, few or many, or as a class for expanded clones.

>-|TRBV5-6|TRBD1|TRBJ2-5
TGTGCCAGCAGCTGGACAGGGGAAGGGAACCAAGAGACCCAGTACTTC
CASSWTGEGNQETQYF
>medium-sized|TRBV4-3|-|TRBJ2-7
TGCGCCAGCAGCCCAGGGCCACTATCCTACGAGCAGTACTTC
CASSPGPLSYEQYF
>-|TRBV29-1|-|TRBJ2-1
TGCAGCGGACTACAGGTTGCGTTCAATGAGCAGTTCTTC
CSGLQVAFNEQFF
>once|TRBV7-2|-|TRBJ1-2
TGTGCCAGCAGACGGGACGGCAACTATGGCTACACCTTC
CASRRDGNYGYTF
>-|TRBV5-8|-|TRBJ2-7
TGTGCCAGCAGCATTCGTTCCCTGACCTACGAGCAGTACTTC
CASSIRSLTYEQYF
>-|TRBV5-4|-|TRBJ1-1
TGTGCCAGCAGCTCCGGGGGAGGATCTGAAGCCTTCTTT
CASSSGGGSEAFF
>-|TRBV6-6|TRBD1|TRBJ1-2
TGTGCCAGCAGGCCGGACAGGGGGCGAGTAAGCTACACCTTC
CASRPDRGRVSYTF
>-|TRBV9|-|TRBJ2-3
TGTGCCAGCAGCGTAGATGGAACTAGCACAGATACGCAGTATTTT
CASSVDGTSTDTQYF
>-|TRBV10-3|-|TRBJ1-4
TGTGCCATCAGTCAAGGGGAAGCCGTAGCGTTCGCTAATGAAAAACTGTTTTTT
CAISQGEAVAFANEKLFF
>-|TRBV10-3|TRBD1|TRBJ2-7
TGTGCCATCAGTGTTCCGGGACAGGACCTCTACGAGCAGTACTTC
CAISVPGQDLYEQYF
>-|TRBV5-6|-|TRBJ2-1
TGTGCCAGCAGTTACGGGCCGAACGGATACAATGAGCAGTTCTTC
CASSYGPNGYNEQFF
>few|TRBV21-1|-|TRBJ2-3
TGTGCCAGCAGCAAGGGGGGCTCGGGACAGGGGGCACCCCCCACAGATACGCAGTATTTT
CASSKGGSGQGAPPTDTQYF
>once|TRBV19|TRBD1|TRBJ1-5
TGTGCCAGCCAGGGGGCTAACAATCAGCCCCAGCATTTT
CASQGANNQPQHF
>once|TRBV11-2|TRBD2|TRBJ2-1
TGTGCCAGCAGCTTGGCGGGGGATGAGCAGTTCTTC
CASSLAGDEQFF
>-|TRBV11-1|TRBD2|TRBJ2-2
TGTGCCAGCAGCTTAGGTCAGTGGCTAGCGGACGCGAACACCGGGGAGCTGTTTTTT
CASSLGQWLADANTGELFF
>-|TRBV4-2|-|TRBJ2-7
TGTGCCAGCAGCCAAGGAAGCGACGGCGAGCAGTACTTC
CASSQGSDGEQYF
>-|TRBV9|-|TRBJ1-3
TGTGCCAGCAGCGTAGCCACGGCCTTCTCTGGAAACACCATATATTTT
CASSVATAFSGNTIYF
>-|TRBV4-3|-|TRBJ1-2
TGCGCCAGCAGTTACACTGCCGGGACGGATACCCTTAACTATGGCTACACCTTC
CASSYTAGTDTLNYGYTF
>-|TRBV7-9|TRBD2|TRBJ2-3
TGTGCCAGCAGCCCCGGGGGGGTCGATACGCAGTATTTT
CASSPGGVDTQYF
>-|TRBV4-2|TRBD2|TRBJ2-7
TGTGCCAGCAGCCAGGGACTAGCGGGACCGGTTGGGAACGAGCAGTACTTC
CASSQGLAGPVGNEQYF
>-|TRBV10-3|-|TRBJ1-1
TGTGCCATCGAAACTGAAGCTTTCTTT
CAIETEAFF
>few|TRBV12-1|-|TRBJ2-1
TGTGCCAGCAGCTTTGTACGAGACTCCTACAATGAGCAGTTCTTC
CASSFVRDSYNEQFF
>-|TRBV9|TRBD1|TRBJ2-1
TGTGCCAGCAGCGACGGAGGTTGGGGACAGATAAATGAGCAGTTCTTC
CASSDGGWGQINEQFF
>few|TRBV5-5|-|TRBJ2-3
TGTGCCAGCAGCACTCTACAAGGGGGACCCACAGATACGCAGTATTTT
CASSTLQGGPTDTQYF
>-|TRBV4-3|-|TRBJ2-1
TGCGCCAGCAGCCAAGATTCAAGGGGGGCCTCCTACAATGAGCAGTTCTTC
CASSQDSRGASYNEQFF
>-|TRBV6-1|-|TRBJ1-4
TGTGCCAGCAGTGATTTTCGGGCAGATAATGAAAAACTGTTTTTT
CASSDFRADNEKLFF
>-|TRBV7-8|TRBD2|TRBJ2-3
TGTGCCAGCAGCTTAGCACTAGCGGGCAGCGATACGCAGTATTTT
CASSLALAGSDTQYF
>-|TRBV7-9|-|TRBJ1-4
TGTGCCAGCAGCTCCTTCGGGGACGTCGAAAAACTGTTTTTT
CASSSFGDVEKLFF
>-|TRBV27|TRBD2|TRBJ2-3
TGTGCCAGCAGTTTACGACTAGCTTTCCCAGATACGCAGTATTTT
CASSLRLAFPDTQYF
>-|TRBV11-1|-|TRBJ2-5
TGTGCCAGCAGCCCTCCGGGGGCGCTTTGGGAGACCCAGTACTTC
CASSPPGALWETQYF
>-|TRBV27|-|TRBJ2-3
TGTGCCAGCAGCCTGACAGGCGCCCACACAGATACGCAGTATTTT
CASSLTGAHTDTQYF
>-|TRBV5-1|TRBD1|TRBJ2-7
TGCGCCAGCAGGGTAATGACAGGGGGCTCCTACGAGCAGTACTTC
CASRVMTGGSYEQYF
>-|TRBV19|-|TRBJ1-1
TGTGCCAGTACGGAACGACAGGCGAACACTGAAGCTTTCTTT
CASTERQANTEAFF
>-|TRBV15|-|TRBJ1-2
TGTGCCACCAGCAGAGAGGACAGTTCCTATGGCTACACCTTC
CATSREDSSYGYTF
>-|TRBV5-3|-|TRBJ1-3
TGTGCCAGAAGCCGCCTGGACCGCTCCCATAAGTTCTCTGGAAACACCATATATTTT
CARSRLDRSHKFSGNTIYF
>-|TRBV19|-|TRBJ2-7
TGTGCCAGTAGTATTGGGCCCACCTACGAGCAGTACTTC
CASSIGPTYEQYF
>-|TRBV5-3|-|TRBJ1-2
TGTGCCAGAAGCTCTATCTTCCGGGACGGAGGGTTTTATGGCTACACCTTC
CARSSIFRDGGFYGYTF
>few|TRBV10-2|-|TRBJ1-2
TGCGCCAGCAGTGAGTTGCTCAGCTATGGCTACACCTTC
CASSELLSYGYTF
>-|TRBV6-5|-|TRBJ2-3
TGTGCCAGCAGTCATACTTCGGGCACAGATACGCAGTATTTT
CASSHTSGTDTQYF
>-|TRBV13|TRBD2|TRBJ2-3
TGTGCCAGCAGCGCGGGACTAGCGGGGTACACAGATACGCAGTATTTT
CASSAGLAGYTDTQYF
>-|TRBV5-5|TRBD2|TRBJ2-1
TGTGCCAGCAGCTTGGCGGGGGGGCCTGGCAATGAGCAGTTCTTC
CASSLAGGPGNEQFF
>-|TRBV7-6|-|TRBJ2-7
TGTGCCAGCAGTGCCGTCGGGCCCGGCGACGAGCAGTACTTC
CASSAVGPGDEQYF
>-|TRBV27|-|TRBJ2-1
TGTGCCAGCTCCGCTTCGGTTCCTTGGAATGAGCAGTTCTTC
CASSASVPWNEQFF
>-|TRBV9|-|TRBJ2-7
TGTGCCAGCAGCCAGGGGGGTAGAGAACCCTACGAGCAGTACTTC
CASSQGGREPYEQYF
>medium-sized|TRBV5-8|-|TRBJ2-2
TGTGCCAGAGGAAGGTCCACCGGGGAGCTGTTTTTT
CARGRSTGELFF
>-|TRBV29-1|TRBD1|TRBJ2-7
TGCAGCGGGGGACAGGGGCAATACGAGCAGTACTTC
CSGGQGQYEQYF
>-|TRBV4-1|TRBD1|TRBJ1-4
TGCGCCAGCAGCCGGACAGGGGGTAATGAAAAACTGTTTTTT
CASSRTGGNEKLFF
>-|TRBV7-9|-|TRBJ2-7
TGTGCCAGCAGCTGGTTGACAGGGAGGACGGGCGAGCAGTACTTC
CASSWLTGRTGEQYF
>-|TRBV4-3|-|TRBJ1-2
TGCGCCAGCAGCCAAGATGAGGGGAGAGACTATGGCTACACCTTC
CASSQDEGRDYGYTF
>-|TRBV5-1|-|TRBJ1-1
TGCGCCAGCAGCTTCCAGGACAGATCGAACACTGAAGCTTTCTTT
CASSFQDRSNTEAFF